This T cell receptor beta chain was captured by sequencing in a study of response to subunit inactivated influenza vaccine. Whole-study findings and limits: Authors suggested seasonal influenza vaccinations each recruit few new T cells.

From germline, CDR1 is LGHDT and CDR2 YNNKEL (reference sequence). This CDR3 region has 14 residues. Trimming shortened V by 4 bases and J by 3 bases, and 10 bases separated the two germline ends. This clonotype was observed a handful of times. The antigen is unknown. MiXCR, run by TCRdb on the RT-PCR reads, gives a single entry per CDR3 protein. The data show roughly 170,000 distinct CDR3 sequences, with around 8.8% seen just once and about a tenth held by the top ten. The source material was non-naive T cells sorted from PBMCs, sampled on the day of vaccination. The gene calls are TRBV3-1 and TRBJ1-3; D uncertain. The sequence was obtained from a man aged 50 or older who received an inactivated influenza vaccine. The CDR3 region is CASSRAGGGNTIYF. In DNA form, the CDR3 reads TGTGCCAGCAGCCGTGCGGGTGGTGGAAACACCATATATTTT. The whole variable domain, remainder taken from reference TRBV3-1 and TRBJ1-3, is DTAVSQTPKYLVTQMGNDKSIKCEQNLGHDTMYWYKQDSKKFLKIMFSYNNKELIINETVPNRFSPKSPDKAHLNLHINSLELGDSAVYFCASSRAGGGNTIYFGEGSWLTVV.